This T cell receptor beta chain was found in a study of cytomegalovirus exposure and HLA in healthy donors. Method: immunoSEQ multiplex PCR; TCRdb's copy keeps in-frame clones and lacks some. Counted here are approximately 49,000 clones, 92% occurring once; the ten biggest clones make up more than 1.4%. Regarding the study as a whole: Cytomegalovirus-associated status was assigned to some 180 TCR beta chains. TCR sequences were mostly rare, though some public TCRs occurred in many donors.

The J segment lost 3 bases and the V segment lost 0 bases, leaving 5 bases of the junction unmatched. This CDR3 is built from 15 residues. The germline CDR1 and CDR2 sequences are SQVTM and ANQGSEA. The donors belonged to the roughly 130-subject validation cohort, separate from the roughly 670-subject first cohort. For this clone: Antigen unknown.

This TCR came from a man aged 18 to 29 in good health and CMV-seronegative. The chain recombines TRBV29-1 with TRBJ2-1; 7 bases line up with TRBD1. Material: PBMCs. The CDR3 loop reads CSVEERGQIYNEQFF. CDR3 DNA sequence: TGCAGCGTTGAAGAGAGGGGACAGATCTACAATGAGCAGTTCTTC.